Reported below is one TCR beta chain. J was trimmed by 12 bases and V by 1 base; bases with no gene match: 6. The CDR3 extends over 13 amino acids. The germline V gene encodes CDR1 SGHTA and CDR2 FQGNSA. The entry originates in a study of shared clonotypes between healthy human individuals. Repertoires were generated with immunoSEQ multiplex PCR, while TCRdb's copy carries only in-frame clones and drops some. Counted here are roughly 1 million clones, roughly 74% occurring once; the ten biggest clones make up under 0.65%. The sequence came from a man in his late teens or twenties in good health. Some clones in this sample may be carry-over from other donors' samples. V and J are TRBV7-2 and TRBJ2-7; 10 bases are shared with TRBD2. The sequencing input was memory CD4+ T cells from PBMCs. Subset here: CD45RA-negative fraction. The CDR3 DNA reads TGTGCCAGCAGCTTAGGCGCTAGCGGGAGACCGTACTTC. It translates to CASSLGASGRPYF.